Described below is a single TCR beta chain sequence and its context. The record originates from a study of blood T cell repertoires in COVID-19. On the study more broadly: Acute and convalescent COVID-19 specimens originated in the United States, Italy and Spain. The cDNA or gDNA used as material had been derived from T cells, B-cell-depleted T cells, or PBMCs.

Residents of around 24 US areas, aged roughly 18 to 89 years, made up the participants. The data were produced by immunoSEQ multiplex PCR, yet TCRdb's version contains in-frame clones alone and is incomplete. The table includes about 350,000 clones, 85% to 90% detected once. Germline lookup yields CDR1 SGHVS and CDR2 FNYEAQ. This CDR3 spans 16 amino acids. Trimming pared 5 bases from V and 4 bases from J, leaving 18 bases between. This chain links TRBV7-6 with TRBJ2-1; D call uncertain. This TCR was sampled from a woman aged 25-40 years who had been exposed to COVID-19. Sequenced material: PBMCs or T cells enriched from blood (not recorded which). CDR3 protein: CASSLSSVPAYNEQFF. The CDR3 region has the DNA TGTGCCAGCAGCCTTTCTTCGGTCCCTGCTTACAATGAGCAGTTCTTC.